The rows below give T cell receptor beta chains drawn from one sample of a study of regulatory T cells in long-lasting Graves disease. TCRdb re-called the multiplex PCR reads with MiXCR, one entry per CDR3 protein. The sample yields about half a million distinct CDR3 sequences, 22% seen once. The sequenced sample was peripheral blood mononuclear cells (PBMCs), obtained when the disease was refractory, from a patient treated with antithyroid drugs. These receptors came from a female donor with Graves disease. CDR3s include the opening cysteine and the closing phenylalanine or tryptophan. Only part of the rows carry a size: once, few, many, or a class if the clone is expanded.

j_call v_call clone_size cdr3_aa
TRBJ1-1 TRBV19 many CASSPGQINTEAFF
TRBJ1-6 TRBV7-2 many CASSHPQSPLHF
TRBJ2-7 TRBV11-3 many CASSLGGDTTYEQYF
TRBJ1-2 TRBV6-1 - CASTLDRNYGYTF
TRBJ1-1 TRBV12-3/TRBV12-4 many CASSPSSGGVTEAFF
TRBJ1-2 TRBV29-1 - CSVEPGALGYTF
TRBJ2-7 TRBV24-1 few CATSSSYEQYF
TRBJ2-7 TRBV7-2 many CASSLVLAGRYEQYF
TRBJ1-5 TRBV2 many CASRASGGGQPQHF
TRBJ1-5 TRBV7-2 few CASSFEYFQPQHF
TRBJ1-1 TRBV30 few CASRPGRVNTEAFF
TRBJ2-5 TRBV3-1 - CASSQGPETLLKETQYF
TRBJ2-4 TRBV3-1 - CASSQAVERENIQYF
TRBJ2-2 TRBV30 few CAWSLYAGRGELFF
TRBJ2-5 TRBV20-1 many CSANKGQETQYF
TRBJ1-1 TRBV15 few CATSRDNDRRNTEAFF
TRBJ1-2 TRBV6-1 many CASSVPRGQPEF
TRBJ1-5 TRBV5-1 - CASSLDQRGENQPQHF
TRBJ2-2 TRBV6-1 - CASSLPIGELFF
TRBJ1-2 TRBV12-3/TRBV12-4 many CASSYDRYGYTF
TRBJ1-5 TRBV29-1 few CSVEWQKNQPQHF
TRBJ1-5 TRBV6-1 - CASSPWGVNQPQHF
TRBJ2-2 TRBV7-2 few CASSTTSGGATGELFF
TRBJ1-5 TRBV2 many CASRAGTNQPQHF
TRBJ2-7 TRBV11-2 - CASSPSPPQGEYF
TRBJ2-4 TRBV10-3 - CAISSGGAGKNIQYF
TRBJ2-7 TRBV5-1 - CASSREQKVEEQYF
TRBJ2-2 TRBV5-1 few CASSLDGGAGELFF
TRBJ1-5 TRBV12-3/TRBV12-4 many CASSLFDSFTSNQPQHF
TRBJ2-1 TRBV3-1 - CASSQVPYNEQFF
TRBJ2-2 TRBV10-3 - CATNRVDTGELFF
TRBJ2-1 TRBV24-1 - CATSDARLRFSSYNEQFF
TRBJ2-3 TRBV28 few CASSSSLAGGTDTQYF
TRBJ1-1 TRBV19 - CASSEVMNTEAFF
TRBJ1-1 TRBV20-1 few CSASQGWAEAFF
TRBJ1-6 TRBV12-3/TRBV12-4 - CASSLRSYNSPLHF
TRBJ1-3 TRBV7-3 once CASSPSWFSGNTIYF
TRBJ1-4 TRBV9 many CASSVEAGTYEKLFF
TRBJ2-5 TRBV28 - CASSILQGTNGQYF
TRBJ2-2 TRBV28 few CASIYLEGKREGGELFF
TRBJ2-2 TRBV7-7 few CASSLDSSGELFF
TRBJ1-4 TRBV5-5 - CASSSQIFATNEKLFF
TRBJ1-1 TRBV20-1 many CSARGGGGAFF
TRBJ1-4 TRBV7-8 many CASSLFIGNEKLFF
TRBJ1-5 TRBV5-5 once CASRITVNQPQHF
TRBJ2-7 TRBV7-2 - CASSRRRGGFYEQYF
TRBJ1-1 TRBV5-1 - CASSTNRGPGRNTEAFF
TRBJ2-7 TRBV27 - CASTTVGRHEQYF
TRBJ2-2 TRBV30 few CAWSTGTNTGELFF
TRBJ2-7 TRBV12-3/TRBV12-4 many CASSPPGQGSYEQYF
TRBJ1-1 TRBV19 few CASLQGTGSTEAFF
TRBJ2-2 TRBV27 few CASSLSGLRGGGTGELFF
TRBJ1-4 TRBV2 many CASRRTAEGEKLFF